This T cell receptor (beta chain) was sequenced during a study of blood T cell repertoires in COVID-19. Overall study context: COVID-19 samples, acute and convalescent, were from the United States, Italy and Spain.

TCRdb's table, derived via immunoSEQ multiplex PCR, lists solely in-frame clones and lacks some. The data hold some 330,000 clones, with about four fifths observed a single time. Germline CDR1 is KGHSH and CDR2 is LQKENI. Trimming stripped 1 base from V and 0 bases from J, with 7 bases between. The CDR3 consists of 15 residues. The chain is built from TRBV18 and TRBJ1-3; perhaps TRBD1 as D (5 bases). The sequenced sample consisted of PBMCs or T cells enriched from blood (not recorded which). The sequence was obtained from a woman in her forties or fifties who had recovered from COVID-19. CDR3 amino acids: CASSPQGRSGNTIYF. In nucleotides, the CDR3 is TGTGCCAGCTCACCACAGGGGCGCTCTGGAAACACCATATATTTT. The full variable domain, completed using reference TRBV18 and TRBJ1-3, is NAGVMQNPRHLVRRRGQEARLRCSPMKGHSHVYWYRQLPEEGLKFMVYLQKENIIDESGMPKERFSAEFPKEGPSILRIQQVVRGDSAAYFCASSPQGRSGNTIYFGEGSWLTVV.